The next 6 T cell receptor beta chains were all read from a single sample in a study of glioma-infiltrating T cells. TCR alpha and beta CDR3 regions were amplified from RNA using iRepertoire nested multiplex PCR. TCRdb fed the multiplex PCR reads into MiXCR, producing one record per CDR3 protein. This sample yields approximately 400,000 distinct CDR3 sequences, of which roughly two fifths are seen a single time; around 13% belongs to the top ten. The material sequenced was glioma tissue, nonneoplastic brain tissue, or PBMCs (not recorded which). The receptors stem from a human donor with low-grade glioma or glioblastoma, undergoing nonglioma brain surgery, or in good health (not recorded which).

This clonotype was detected a few times. The chain couples TRBV25-1 to TRBJ1-5; 8 bases fit TRBD1. Per the germline V gene, CDR1 is MGHDK and CDR2 is SYGVNS. The CDR3 is made up of 18 amino acids. Unmatched junction bases numbered 14, after V lost 7 bases and J lost 0 bases. The CDR3 here is CASTPTGAPAYSNQPQHF. In nucleotides, the CDR3 is TGTGCCAGCACCCCGACAGGGGCCCCAGCTTATAGCAATCAGCCCCAGCATTTT.

The chain links TRBV4-1 to TRBJ2-5; weak D call: TRBD2 (6 bases). V was pared by 1 base and J by 2 bases, with 14 bases between. The CDR3 extends over 16 amino acids. Germline CDR1 MGHRA, CDR2 YSYEKL. Here the CDR3 reads CASSQASDRSQETQYF. As DNA, the CDR3 is TGCGCCAGCAGCCAAGCTAGCGACCGATCTCAAGAGACCCAGTACTTC.

On this clonotype: A clone one base away is much larger, so this may be a read error. The rearrangement joins TRBV6-5 to TRBJ1-2, with D unresolved. This CDR3 is 14 amino acids long. The V gene's germline CDR1 is MNHEY and CDR2 SVGAGI. The CDR3 nucleotides are TGTGCCAGCAGTTCCACTCCGGGATACTATGGCTACGCCTTC. It yields the protein CASSSTPGYYGYAF.

There are a few counts of this clonotype. The rearrangement links TRBV7-9 to TRBJ1-2, with a weak D call TRBD1 (5 bases). Germline CDR1 reads SEHNR; CDR2 reads FQNEAQ (reference sequence). CDR3 length: 14 amino acids. The V end was cut by 2 bases, the J end by 4 bases, with 11 bases between. For the CDR3, the DNA is TGTGCCAGCAGCTTAAATAGGGGAAGCTATGGCTACACCTTC. Amino acids: CASSLNRGSYGYTF.

About this clonotype itself: A read error may be the cause here, since a much bigger clone is one base away. The conserved phenylalanine or tryptophan normally closing the CDR3 is absent here, so this likely arose from a read error. V is TRBV20-1 and J is TRBJ1-1; the D gene is possibly TRBD1 (5 bases). Germline loops: CDR1 DFQATT, CDR2 SNEGSKA (reference sequence). The CDR3 sequence is 12 residues long. Trimming left V 2 bases short and J 8 bases short, with 12 bases between. This CDR3 reads CSARPLQGEAFL. The CDR3 DNA follows: TGCAGTGCTAGACCACTCCAGGGAGAAGCTTTCCTT.

The rearrangement uses TRBV2 and TRBJ1-3; no definite D call. V was pared by 3 bases and J by 0 bases, with 9 bases between. In germline, CDR1 is SNHLY, CDR2 FYNNEI. The CDR3 is 15 residues long. The CDR3, as DNA: TGTGCCAGCAGTGATCGTGGATACTCTGGAAACACCATATATTTT. It is translated as CASSDRGYSGNTIYF.